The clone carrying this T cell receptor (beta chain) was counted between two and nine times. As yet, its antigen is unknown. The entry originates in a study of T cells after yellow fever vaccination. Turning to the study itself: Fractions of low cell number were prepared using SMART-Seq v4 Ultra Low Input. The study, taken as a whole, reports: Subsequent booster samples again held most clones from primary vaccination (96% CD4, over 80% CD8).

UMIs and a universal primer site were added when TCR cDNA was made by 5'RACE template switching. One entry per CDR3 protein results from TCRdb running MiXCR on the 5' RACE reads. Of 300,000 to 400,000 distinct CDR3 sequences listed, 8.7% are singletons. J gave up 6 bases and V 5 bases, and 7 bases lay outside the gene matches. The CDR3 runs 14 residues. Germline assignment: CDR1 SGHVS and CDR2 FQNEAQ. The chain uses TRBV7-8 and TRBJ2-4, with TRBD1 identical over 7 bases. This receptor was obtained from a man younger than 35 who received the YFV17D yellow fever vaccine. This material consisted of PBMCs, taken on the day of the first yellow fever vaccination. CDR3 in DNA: TGTGCCAGCAGCGTCAGGGGACAGAGAAACATTCAGTACTTC. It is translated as CASSVRGQRNIQYF.